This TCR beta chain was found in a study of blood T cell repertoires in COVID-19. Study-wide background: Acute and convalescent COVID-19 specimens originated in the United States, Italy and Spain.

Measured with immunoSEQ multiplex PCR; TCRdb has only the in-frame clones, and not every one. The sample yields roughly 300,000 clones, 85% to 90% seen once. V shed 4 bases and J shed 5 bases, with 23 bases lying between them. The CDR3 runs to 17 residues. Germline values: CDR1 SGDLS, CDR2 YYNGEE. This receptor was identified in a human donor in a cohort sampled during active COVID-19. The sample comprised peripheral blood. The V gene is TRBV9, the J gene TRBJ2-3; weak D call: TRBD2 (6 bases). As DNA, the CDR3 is TGTGCCAGCAGCCCGGGCGCCAGCGGGCCCGCTGGAGATACGCAGTATTTT. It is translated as CASSPGASGPAGDTQYF.